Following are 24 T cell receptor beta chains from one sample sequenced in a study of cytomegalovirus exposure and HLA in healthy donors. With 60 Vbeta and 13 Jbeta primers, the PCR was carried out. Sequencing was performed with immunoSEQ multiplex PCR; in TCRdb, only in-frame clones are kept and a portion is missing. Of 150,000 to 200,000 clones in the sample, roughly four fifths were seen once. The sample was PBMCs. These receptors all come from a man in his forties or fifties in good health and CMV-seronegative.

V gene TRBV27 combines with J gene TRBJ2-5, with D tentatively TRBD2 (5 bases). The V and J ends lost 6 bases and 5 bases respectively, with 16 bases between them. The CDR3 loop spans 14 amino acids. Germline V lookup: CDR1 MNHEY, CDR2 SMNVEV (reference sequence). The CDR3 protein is CASRSEGRWETQYF. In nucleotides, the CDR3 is TGTGCCAGCAGGTCTGAGGGTCGGTGGGAGACCCAGTACTTC.

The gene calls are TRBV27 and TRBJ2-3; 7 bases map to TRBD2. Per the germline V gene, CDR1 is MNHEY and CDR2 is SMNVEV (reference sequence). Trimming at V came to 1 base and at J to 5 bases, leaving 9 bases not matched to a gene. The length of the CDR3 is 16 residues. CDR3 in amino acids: CASSLYLAAGGDTQYF. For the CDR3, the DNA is TGTGCCAGCAGTTTATATCTAGCGGCCGGGGGAGATACGCAGTATTTT.

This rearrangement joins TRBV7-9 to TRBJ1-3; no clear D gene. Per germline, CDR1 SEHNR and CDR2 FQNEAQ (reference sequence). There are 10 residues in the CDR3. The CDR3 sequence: CASSGNTIYF. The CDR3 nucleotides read TGTGCGAGCTCTGGAAACACCATATATTTT.

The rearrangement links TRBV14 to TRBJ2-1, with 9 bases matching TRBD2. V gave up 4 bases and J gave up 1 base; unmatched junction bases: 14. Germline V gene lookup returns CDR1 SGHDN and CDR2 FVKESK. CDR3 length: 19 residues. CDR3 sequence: CASSRRVSGSFRSYNEQFF. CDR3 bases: TGTGCCAGCAGCCGAAGGGTTAGCGGGAGCTTTCGGTCCTACAATGAGCAGTTCTTC.

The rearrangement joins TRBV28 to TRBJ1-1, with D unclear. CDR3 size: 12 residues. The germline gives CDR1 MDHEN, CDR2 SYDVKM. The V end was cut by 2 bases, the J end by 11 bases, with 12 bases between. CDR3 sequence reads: CASSLEKQMAFF. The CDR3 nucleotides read TGTGCCAGCAGTTTAGAAAAACAGATGGCTTTCTTT.

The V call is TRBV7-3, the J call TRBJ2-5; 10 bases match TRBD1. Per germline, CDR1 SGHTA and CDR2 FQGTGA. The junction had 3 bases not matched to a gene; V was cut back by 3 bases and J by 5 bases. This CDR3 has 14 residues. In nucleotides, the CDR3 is TGTGCCAGCAGCTTCGGGACAGGGGTTGAGACCCAGTACTTC. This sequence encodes CASSFGTGVETQYF.

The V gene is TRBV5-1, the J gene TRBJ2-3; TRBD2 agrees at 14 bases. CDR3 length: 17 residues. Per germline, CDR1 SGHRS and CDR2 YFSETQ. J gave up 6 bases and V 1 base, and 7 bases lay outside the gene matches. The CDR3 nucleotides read TGCGCCAGCAGCTTGCCGACTAGCGGGAGGGCCCGGGATACGCAGTATTTT. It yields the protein CASSLPTSGRARDTQYF.

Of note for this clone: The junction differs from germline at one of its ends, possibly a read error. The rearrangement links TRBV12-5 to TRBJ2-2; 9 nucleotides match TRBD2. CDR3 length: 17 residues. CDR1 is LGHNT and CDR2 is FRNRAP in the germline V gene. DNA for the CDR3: TGTGCTAGTGGTTTGGCCTCGGCTAGCGGGAACGCCGGGGAGCTGTTTTTT. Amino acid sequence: CASGLASASGNAGELFF.

The CDR3 DNA reads TGTGCCAGCAGCTCCGGAATAACAGATTACGAGCAGTACTTC. It is translated as CASSSGITDYEQYF. The chain employs TRBV7-9 and TRBJ2-7; no clear D. V was clipped by 4 bases and J by 4 bases, with 14 bases between them. The CDR3 has 14 amino acids. Per germline, CDR1 SEHNR and CDR2 FQNEAQ (reference sequence).

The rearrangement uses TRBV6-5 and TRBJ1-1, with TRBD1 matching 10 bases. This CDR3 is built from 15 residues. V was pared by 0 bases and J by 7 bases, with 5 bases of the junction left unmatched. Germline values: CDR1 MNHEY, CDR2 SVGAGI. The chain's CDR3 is CASSYSGQGLVEAFF. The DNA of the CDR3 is TGTGCCAGCAGTTACTCGGGACAGGGGTTGGTTGAAGCTTTCTTT.

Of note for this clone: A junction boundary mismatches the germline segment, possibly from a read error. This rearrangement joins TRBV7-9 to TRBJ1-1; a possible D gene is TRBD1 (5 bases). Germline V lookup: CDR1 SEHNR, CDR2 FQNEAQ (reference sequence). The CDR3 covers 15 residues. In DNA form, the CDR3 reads TGTTCCAGCAGCTTAGGTAGGGGCCCGAACACTGAAGCTTTCTTT. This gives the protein CSSSLGRGPNTEAFF.

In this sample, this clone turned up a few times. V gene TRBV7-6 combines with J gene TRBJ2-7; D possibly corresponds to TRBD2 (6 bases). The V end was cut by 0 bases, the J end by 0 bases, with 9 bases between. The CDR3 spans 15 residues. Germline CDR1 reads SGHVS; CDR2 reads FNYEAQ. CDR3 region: CASSLAAGSSYEQYF. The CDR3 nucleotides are TGTGCCAGCAGCTTAGCGGCGGGGAGCTCCTACGAGCAGTACTTC.

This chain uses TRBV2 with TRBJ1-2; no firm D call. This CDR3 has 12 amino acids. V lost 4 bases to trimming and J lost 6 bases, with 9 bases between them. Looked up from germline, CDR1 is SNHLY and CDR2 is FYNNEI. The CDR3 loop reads CASSVETHGYTF. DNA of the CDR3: TGTGCCAGCAGTGTGGAGACTCATGGCTACACCTTC.

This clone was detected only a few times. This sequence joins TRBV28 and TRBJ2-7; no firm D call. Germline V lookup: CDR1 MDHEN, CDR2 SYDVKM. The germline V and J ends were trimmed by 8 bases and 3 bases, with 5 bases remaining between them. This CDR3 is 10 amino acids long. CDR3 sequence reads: CASSDYEQYF. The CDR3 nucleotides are TGTGCCAGCTCAGACTACGAGCAGTACTTC.

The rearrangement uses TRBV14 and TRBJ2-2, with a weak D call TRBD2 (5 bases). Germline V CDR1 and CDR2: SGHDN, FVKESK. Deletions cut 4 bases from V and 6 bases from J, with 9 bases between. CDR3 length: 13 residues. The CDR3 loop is CASSPRVAGELFF. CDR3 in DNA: TGTGCCAGCAGCCCGAGGGTCGCCGGGGAGCTGTTTTTT.

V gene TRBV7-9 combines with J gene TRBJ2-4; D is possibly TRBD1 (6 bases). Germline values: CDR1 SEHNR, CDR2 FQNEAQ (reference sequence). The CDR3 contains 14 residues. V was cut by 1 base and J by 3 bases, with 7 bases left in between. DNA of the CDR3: TGTGCCAGCAGCTTAGAGGGGGTCAAAAACATTCAGTACTTC. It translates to CASSLEGVKNIQYF.

CDR3: CASSQGTAYNEQFF. The CDR3 bases are TGTGCCAGCAGCCAGGGGACAGCCTACAATGAGCAGTTCTTC. The chain employs TRBV7-3 and TRBJ2-1, with 7 bases lining up with TRBD1. The CDR3 extends over 14 amino acids. Germline CDR1 is SGHTA and CDR2 is FQGTGA. The trim removed 5 bases at V and 2 bases at J, leaving 3 bases unmatched.

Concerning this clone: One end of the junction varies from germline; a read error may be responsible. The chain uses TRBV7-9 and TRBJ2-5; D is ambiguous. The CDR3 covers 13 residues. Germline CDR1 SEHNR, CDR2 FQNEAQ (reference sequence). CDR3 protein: CSSSRRPRETQYF. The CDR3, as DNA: TGTTCCAGCAGTCGTCGACCGCGGGAGACCCAGTACTTC.

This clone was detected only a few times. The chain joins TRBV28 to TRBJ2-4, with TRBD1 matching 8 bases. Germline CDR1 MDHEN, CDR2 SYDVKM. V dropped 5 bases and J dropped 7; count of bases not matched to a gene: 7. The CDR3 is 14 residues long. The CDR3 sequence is CASSRLTGVNIQYF. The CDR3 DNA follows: TGTGCCAGCAGTCGGTTGACAGGGGTGAACATTCAGTACTTC.

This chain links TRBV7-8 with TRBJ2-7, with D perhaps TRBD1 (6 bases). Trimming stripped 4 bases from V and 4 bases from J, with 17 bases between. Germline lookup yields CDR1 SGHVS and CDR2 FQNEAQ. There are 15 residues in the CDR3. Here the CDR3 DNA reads TGTGCCAGCAGCTCTCGCAAGGGACACTTTTACGAGCAGTACGTC. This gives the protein CASSSRKGHFYEQYV.

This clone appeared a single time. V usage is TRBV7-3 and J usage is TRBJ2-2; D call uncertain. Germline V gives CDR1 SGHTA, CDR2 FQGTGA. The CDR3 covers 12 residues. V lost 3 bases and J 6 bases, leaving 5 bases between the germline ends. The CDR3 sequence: CASSFHPGELFF. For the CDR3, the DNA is TGTGCCAGCAGCTTTCATCCCGGGGAGCTGTTTTTT.

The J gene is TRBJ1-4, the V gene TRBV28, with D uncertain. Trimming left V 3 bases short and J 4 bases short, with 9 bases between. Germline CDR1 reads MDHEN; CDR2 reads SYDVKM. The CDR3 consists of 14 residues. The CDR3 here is CASSFRRLNEKLFF. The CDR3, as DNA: TGTGCCAGCAGTTTCCGCCGACTTAATGAAAAACTGTTTTTT.

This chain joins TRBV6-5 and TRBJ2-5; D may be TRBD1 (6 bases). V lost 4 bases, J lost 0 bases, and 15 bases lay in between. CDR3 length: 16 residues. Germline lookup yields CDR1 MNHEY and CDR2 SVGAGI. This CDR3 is CASSLGPTGYQETQYF. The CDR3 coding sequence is TGTGCCAGCAGTTTGGGGCCTACAGGGTACCAAGAGACCCAGTACTTC.

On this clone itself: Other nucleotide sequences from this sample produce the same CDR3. The CDR3 sequence: CASSLIGGTEAFF. In DNA, the CDR3 is TGTGCCAGCAGTTTAATCGGGGGCACTGAAGCTTTCTTT. The chain is built from TRBV27 and TRBJ1-1, with D perhaps matching TRBD1 (5 bases). There are 13 residues in the CDR3. Between the trimmed V and J ends, which lost 2 bases and 4 bases, there was a span of 8 bases. Germline-derived CDR1 and CDR2 are MNHEY and SMNVEV (reference sequence).